A few counts support the clone carrying this T cell receptor beta chain. The sample is drawn from a study of T-cell reconstitution after alpha-beta-depleted transplantation in children. In germline, CDR1 is LGHDT, CDR2 YNNKEL (reference sequence). Trimming removed 4 bases at V and 0 bases at J, with 9 bases between. CDR3 length equals 15 residues. Molecular barcoding with unique molecular identifiers was used for the TCRbeta library. From the PCR reads, TCRdb called clonotypes with MiXCR, one entry per CDR3 protein. The sample consists of over 300,000 distinct CDR3 sequences, under 13% of them appearing once.

This TCR derives from a human donor who donated a stem cell graft to a child with acute lymphoblastic leukemia. V usage is TRBV3-1 and J usage is TRBJ1-4; D may be TRBD1 (6 bases). The specimen comprised PBMCs from the stem cell graft donor, sampled from the stem cell graft. This CDR3 is CASSRRQATNEKLFF. The DNA for the CDR3 is TGTGCCAGCAGCCGGCGACAGGCAACTAATGAAAAACTGTTTTTT.